The 22 T cell receptor beta chains presented below share a single source sample, sequenced in a study of PD-1 blockade in classical Hodgkin lymphoma. Only in-frame clones appear in the TCRdb table, and some are missing; sequencing was by immunoSEQ multiplex PCR. In the table there are roughly 100,000 clones, about 89% of which are singletons. Autologous stem cell transplantation was followed by relapse in every patient, and brentuximab vedotin exposure varied. The sample in question was peripheral blood mononuclear cells (PBMCs), obtained before the second cycle of nivolumab. The receptors stem from a human donor with classical Hodgkin lymphoma.

This clone was detected a few times. The chain couples TRBV5-1 to TRBJ1-1; 8 nucleotides match TRBD1. Looked up from germline, CDR1 is SGHRS and CDR2 is YFSETQ. Trimming took 5 bases from V and 1 from J; bases not matched to a gene: 4. The CDR3 has 14 residues. CDR3 in amino acids: CASRRGQANTEAFF. Written as DNA, the CDR3 is TGCGCCAGCAGGCGGGGACAGGCGAACACTGAAGCTTTCTTT.

This clone was seen once. The chain combines TRBV29-1 with TRBJ1-1; D is uncertain. Trimming pared 3 bases from V and 11 bases from J, leaving 13 bases between. The germline gives CDR1 SQVTM, CDR2 ANQGSEA. The CDR3 runs 11 residues. CDR3 residues: CSVDLLREAFF. CDR3 DNA sequence: TGCAGCGTTGACCTTTTGAGGGAGGCTTTCTTT.

The chain uses TRBV27 and TRBJ2-7, with 12 bases aligning to TRBD1. Germline CDR1 is MNHEY and CDR2 is SMNVEV (reference sequence). This CDR3 contains 15 residues. The V and J ends lost 3 bases and 2 bases, in that order; junction bases with no gene match: 2. Here the CDR3 DNA reads TGTGCCAGCAGTTTGGGACAGGGGGCCACCTACGAGCAGTACTTC. As protein: CASSLGQGATYEQYF.

The CDR3 DNA reads TGCGCCAGCAATGAGGCAGGCGGGGAGCTGTTTTTT. This translates into CASNEAGGELFF. V usage is TRBV5-1 and J usage is TRBJ2-2; D remains unclear. The V and J ends lost 6 bases and 7 bases respectively, with 10 bases between them. The CDR3 has 12 residues. CDR1 is SGHRS and CDR2 is YFSETQ in the germline V gene. Using reference TRBV5-1 and TRBJ2-2 for the parts outside the CDR3, the full variable domain is KAGVTQTPRYLIKTRGQQVTLSCSPISGHRSVSWYQQTPGQGLQFLFEYFSETQRNKGNFPGRFSGRQFSNSRSEMNVSTLELGDSALYLCASNEAGGELFFGEGSRLTVL.

The chain employs TRBV14 and TRBJ2-7; 7 bases fit TRBD1. Germline CDR1 reads SGHDN; CDR2 reads FVKESK. The V and J ends lost 1 base and 2 bases, in that order; junction bases with no gene match: 5. This CDR3 region has 15 residues. CDR3 region: CASSQVRDSPYEQYF. CDR3 sequence (DNA): TGTGCCAGCAGCCAAGTCCGGGACAGCCCCTACGAGCAGTACTTC.

This chain joins TRBV11-2 and TRBJ2-7, with D possibly matching TRBD1 (6 bases). V gave up 5 bases and J gave up 2 bases, with 13 bases separating them. The CDR3 spans 14 residues. The germline V gene encodes CDR1 SGHAT and CDR2 FQNNGV. CDR3 in amino acids: CASSRYRAPYEQYF. The CDR3, as DNA: TGTGCCAGCAGCCGATACAGGGCCCCCTACGAGCAGTACTTC.

The chain uses TRBV21-1 and TRBJ1-1; the D call of TRBD1 is as the table states it, not checked on the DNA. TRBV21-1 has pseudogene status. CDR3 length equals 15 residues. The CDR3 DNA follows: TGTGCCAGCAGCAAACATACAGGGAGGAACACTGAAGCTTTCTTT. It translates to CASSKHTGRNTEAFF.

The V and J genes are TRBV27 and TRBJ2-7; 13 nucleotides match TRBD2. Germline V gene sequence: CDR1 MNHEY, CDR2 SMNVEV (reference sequence). The CDR3 covers 15 residues. Trimming took 0 bases from V and 6 from J; bases not matched to a gene: 2. DNA for the CDR3: TGTGCCAGCAGTTTATCTGGACTAGCGGGGGCCGAGCAGTACTTC. This encodes CASSLSGLAGAEQYF.

The V gene is TRBV27, the J gene TRBJ2-7; D uncertain. This CDR3 contains 15 residues. Germline V lookup: CDR1 MNHEY, CDR2 SMNVEV (reference sequence). V dropped 1 base and J dropped 0 bases, with 10 bases sitting between them. The CDR3 sequence: CASSLLGRSSYEQYF. In DNA form, the CDR3 reads TGTGCCAGCAGTTTATTAGGGCGCAGCTCCTACGAGCAGTACTTC.

This clone is classed as medium-sized. V is TRBV7-6 and J is TRBJ1-1, with D maybe TRBD1 (5 bases). The germline V gene encodes CDR1 SGHVS and CDR2 FNYEAQ. There are 15 residues in the CDR3. Deletions cut 1 base from V and 1 base from J, with 10 bases between. This chain's CDR3 is CASSLEGPTNTEAFF. For the CDR3, the DNA is TGTGCCAGCAGCTTAGAGGGACCTACGAACACTGAAGCTTTCTTT.

The chain employs TRBV9 and TRBJ1-1; tentatively, D is TRBD1 (5 bases). The CDR3 is made up of 15 amino acids. V lost 0 bases to trimming and J lost 3 bases, with 12 bases between them. The germline V gene has CDR1 SGDLS and CDR2 YYNGEE. The CDR3 DNA reads TGTGCCAGCAGCGTAGACCCAGGGATGGACACTGAAGCTTTCTTT. The encoded protein is CASSVDPGMDTEAFF.

The CDR3 DNA sequence: TGCGCCAGCAGCCAAGATTGGGAGTTTTCTATCTCCTACGAGCAGTACTTC. Encoded protein: CASSQDWEFSISYEQYF. This chain links TRBV4-1 with TRBJ2-7, with D possibly being TRBD2 (5 bases). CDR3 length: 17 residues. The V end lost 0 bases, the J end lost 0 bases, and 15 bases lay between the germline ends. Germline assignment: CDR1 MGHRA and CDR2 YSYEKL.

This clone has a handful of counts. J is TRBJ1-1 and V is TRBV6-1; D is uncertain. Germline V gene data show CDR1 as MNHNS and CDR2 as SASEGT. The V end was cut by 6 bases, the J end by 5 bases, with 10 bases between. The CDR3 totals 12 residues. The CDR3 nucleotides are TGTGCCAGCAGGATGTTGGGGACTGAAGCTTTCTTT. The encoded protein is CASRMLGTEAFF.

The CDR3 region has the DNA TGCAGCGTTGACATCACTAGCACAGATACGCAGTATTTT. The encoded protein is CSVDITSTDTQYF. The chain employs TRBV29-1 and TRBJ2-3; D is unclear. Looked up from germline, CDR1 is SQVTM and CDR2 is ANQGSEA. V was shortened by 3 bases and J by 0 bases, with 7 bases between the two germline ends. CDR3 size: 13 residues.

This chain uses TRBV6-5 with TRBJ2-5, with 7 bases aligning to TRBD1. The trim removed 4 bases at V and 2 bases at J, leaving 4 bases unmatched. The CDR3 sequence is 14 residues long. Germline values: CDR1 MNHEY, CDR2 SVGAGI. CDR3: CASSLGGRQETQYF. CDR3 nucleotides: TGTGCCAGCAGTTTAGGGGGCCGACAAGAGACCCAGTACTTC.

The chain links TRBV30 to TRBJ2-7, with D hard to call. CDR1 and CDR2 from the germline V gene are GTSNPN and SVGIG (reference sequence). Trimming stripped 3 bases from V and 6 bases from J, with 15 bases between. The CDR3 covers 13 residues. CDR3 in DNA: TGTGCCTGGAGAGCGACGAGAGTCGGCGAGCAGTACTTC. Its translation: CAWRATRVGEQYF.

The chain combines TRBV5-1 with TRBJ1-1; 10 positions agree with TRBD1. This CDR3 contains 14 residues. CDR1 is SGHRS and CDR2 is YFSETQ in the germline V gene. V shed 4 bases and J 6 bases; nucleotides not matched to a gene: 6. The DNA of the CDR3 is TGCGCCAGCAGCCGACAGGGACAGGGGTCTGAAGCTTTCTTT. Amino acids: CASSRQGQGSEAFF.

This rearrangement joins TRBV13 to TRBJ2-1; 13 bases agree with TRBD2. The J segment lost 10 bases and the V segment lost 5 bases, leaving 17 bases of the junction unmatched. CDR3 length: 18 residues. Germline V gene sequence: CDR1 PRHDT, CDR2 FYEKMQ (reference sequence). CDR3 bases: TGTGCCAGCAGCGTGGGACTAGCGGGGTCAATGAATGTGGACGAGCAGTTCTTC. This translates into CASSVGLAGSMNVDEQFF.

The chain recombines TRBV19 with TRBJ2-7; 7 bases agree with TRBD1. With V trimmed by 11 bases and J by 2 bases, 9 bases remained unmatched. The germline V gene encodes CDR1 LNHDA and CDR2 SQIVND (reference sequence). The CDR3 length is 13 residues. The CDR3: CASTPGQPYEQYF. CDR3 coding DNA: TGTGCCTCCACCCCGGGACAGCCCTACGAGCAGTACTTC. Drawing the rest from reference TRBV19 and TRBJ2-7, the complete variable domain is DGGITQSPKYLFRKEGQNVTLSCEQNLNHDAMYWYRQDPGQGLRLIYYSQIVNDFQKGDIAEGYSVSREKKESFPLTVTSAQKNPTAFYLCASTPGQPYEQYFGPGTRLTVT.

V usage is TRBV7-9 and J usage is TRBJ2-7, with D possibly matching TRBD1 (5 bases). The V end was cut by 5 bases, the J end by 3 bases, with 17 bases between. CDR3 length equals 15 residues. In germline, CDR1 is SEHNR, CDR2 FQNEAQ (reference sequence). The CDR3 spells CASSPEDRPVYEQYF. Written as DNA, the CDR3 is TGTGCCAGCAGCCCCGAAGACAGACCCGTCTACGAGCAGTACTTC. The full variable domain, in which reference TRBV7-9 and TRBJ2-7 provide the parts outside the CDR3, is DTGVSQNPRHKITKRGQNVTFRCDPISEHNRLYWYRQTLGQGPEFLTYFQNEAQLEKSRLLSDRFSAERPKGSFSTLEIQRTEQGDSAMYLCASSPEDRPVYEQYFGPGTRLTVT.

V gene TRBV19 combines with J gene TRBJ1-3, with TRBD1 matching 7 bases. CDR3 length: 15 amino acids. CDR1 LNHDA and CDR2 SQIVND come from the germline V gene (reference sequence). The V gene end was trimmed by 3 bases and the J gene end by 0 bases; junction bases not matched to a gene: 2. CDR3 sequence reads: CASSMGQLSGNTIYF. Here the CDR3 DNA reads TGTGCCAGTAGTATGGGACAGCTCTCTGGAAACACCATATATTTT.

The chain has TRBV6-5 and TRBJ2-7; D remains ambiguous. The CDR3 totals 14 residues. The V end lost 5 bases, the J end lost 2 bases, and 13 bases lay between the germline ends. Germline-derived CDR1 and CDR2 are MNHEY and SVGAGI. CDR3 sequence reads: CASSLTAETYEQYF. The CDR3 region has the DNA TGTGCCAGCAGTCTTACTGCGGAAACCTACGAGCAGTACTTC.